This T cell receptor (beta chain) was identified in a study of blood T cell repertoires in COVID-19. Study-wide context: T cells, B-cell-depleted T cells, or PBMCs provided the cDNA or gDNA that served as material.

Authors' data handling: Reference gene primer amplification gave nucleated cell count estimates. Data came from immunoSEQ multiplex PCR; TCRdb stores just in-frame clones and leaves some out. That table gives V, J and clone size, and the DNA gave D and trimming. The top ten clones hold approximately 10% of a sample with around 200,000 clones, roughly 90% of them seen once. Across under 25 US areas, participants ranged in age from roughly 18 to 95 years. Participants reported their clinical history, and cohort assignment relied on those reports. This receptor was identified in a man between 18 and 29 years old with acute COVID-19. Specimen: PBMCs or T cells enriched from blood (not recorded which).

The chain's CDR3 is CASSQKAGGGNTGELFF. The CDR3, as DNA: TGTGCCAGCAGCCAAAAAGCGGGGGGCGGGAACACCGGGGAGCTGTTTTTT. The rearrangement uses TRBV3-1 (or the pseudogene TRBV3-2) and TRBJ2-2, with TRBD2 matching 9 bases. CDR3 length equals 17 residues. CDR1 and CDR2 (germline): LGHDT, YNNKEL (reference sequence). Trimming removed 2 bases from V and 1 base from J; junction bases left unmatched: 5.